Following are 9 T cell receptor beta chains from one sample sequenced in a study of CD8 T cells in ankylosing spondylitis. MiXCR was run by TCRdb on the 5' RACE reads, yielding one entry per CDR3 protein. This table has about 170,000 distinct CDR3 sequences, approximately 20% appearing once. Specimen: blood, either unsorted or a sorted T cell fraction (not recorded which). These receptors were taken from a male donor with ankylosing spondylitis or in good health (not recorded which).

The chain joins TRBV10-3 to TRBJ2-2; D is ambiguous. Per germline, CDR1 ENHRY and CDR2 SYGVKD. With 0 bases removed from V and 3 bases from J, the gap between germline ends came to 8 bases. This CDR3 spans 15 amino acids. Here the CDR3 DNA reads TGTGCCATCAGTGAGTCTTTATCAGACACCGGGGAGCTGTTTTTT. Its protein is CAISESLSDTGELFF.

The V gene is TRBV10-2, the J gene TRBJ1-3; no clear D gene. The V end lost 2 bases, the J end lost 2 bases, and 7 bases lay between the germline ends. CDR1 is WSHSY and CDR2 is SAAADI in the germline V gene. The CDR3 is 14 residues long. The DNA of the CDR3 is TGCGCCAGCAGTGAGGCATTGGCTGGAAACACCATATATTTT. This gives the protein CASSEALAGNTIYF.

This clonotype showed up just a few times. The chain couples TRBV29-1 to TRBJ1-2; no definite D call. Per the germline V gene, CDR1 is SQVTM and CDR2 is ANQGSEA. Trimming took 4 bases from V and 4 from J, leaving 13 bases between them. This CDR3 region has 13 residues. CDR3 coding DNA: TGCAGCGTTGTGCCTCCAGGCACCTATGGCTACACCTTC. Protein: CSVVPPGTYGYTF.

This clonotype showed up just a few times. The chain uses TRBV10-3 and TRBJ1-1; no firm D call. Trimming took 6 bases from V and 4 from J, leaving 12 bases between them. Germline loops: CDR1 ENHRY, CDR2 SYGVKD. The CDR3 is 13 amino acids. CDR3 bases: TGTGCCATCAGGAGGGAAGAGATCACTGAAGCTTTCTTT. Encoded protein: CAIRREEITEAFF.

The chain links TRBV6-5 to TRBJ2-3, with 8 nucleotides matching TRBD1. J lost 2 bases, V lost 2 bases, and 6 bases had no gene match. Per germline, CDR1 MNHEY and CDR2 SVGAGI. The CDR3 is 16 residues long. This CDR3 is CASSYGPGQDTDTQYF. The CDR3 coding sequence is TGTGCCAGCAGTTACGGTCCGGGACAGGACACAGATACGCAGTATTTT.

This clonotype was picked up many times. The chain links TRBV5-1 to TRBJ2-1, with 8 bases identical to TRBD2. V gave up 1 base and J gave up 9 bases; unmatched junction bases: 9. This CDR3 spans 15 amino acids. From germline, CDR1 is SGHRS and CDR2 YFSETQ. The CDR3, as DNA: TGCGCCAGCAGCTTGTTCGCGGGAGGCCCCTCTGAGCAGTTCTTC. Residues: CASSLFAGGPSEQFF.

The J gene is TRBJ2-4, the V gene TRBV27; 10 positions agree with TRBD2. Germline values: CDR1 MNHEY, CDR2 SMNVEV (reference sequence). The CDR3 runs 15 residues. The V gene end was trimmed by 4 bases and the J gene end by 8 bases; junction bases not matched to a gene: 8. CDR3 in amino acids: CASSSVAGGRDIQYF. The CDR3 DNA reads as TGTGCCAGCAGTTCGGTAGCGGGAGGTCGGGACATTCAGTACTTC.

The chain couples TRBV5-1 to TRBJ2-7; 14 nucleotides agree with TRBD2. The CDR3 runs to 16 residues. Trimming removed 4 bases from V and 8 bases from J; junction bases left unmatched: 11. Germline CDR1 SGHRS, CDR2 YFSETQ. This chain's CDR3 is CASSPLPGLAGAKQYF. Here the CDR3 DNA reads TGCGCCAGCAGCCCGCTCCCGGGACTAGCGGGAGCAAAGCAGTACTTC.

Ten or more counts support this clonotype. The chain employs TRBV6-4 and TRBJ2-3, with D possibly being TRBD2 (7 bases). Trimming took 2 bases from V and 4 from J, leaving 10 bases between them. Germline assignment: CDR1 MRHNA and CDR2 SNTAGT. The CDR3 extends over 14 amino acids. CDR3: CASSDVGGPDTQYF. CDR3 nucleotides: TGTGCCAGCAGTGACGTCGGGGGGCCAGATACGCAGTATTTT.